What follows describes a single T cell receptor beta chain. The data were produced by immunoSEQ multiplex PCR, yet TCRdb's version contains in-frame clones alone and is incomplete. Among fewer than 40,000 clones listed, 90% were seen once. The data were taken from a study of T cell changes during pregnancy in multiple sclerosis. This CDR3 contains 14 residues. V lost 8 bases to trimming and J lost 0 bases; unmatched junction nucleotides: 6. Germline assignment: CDR1 MNHEY and CDR2 SMNVEV (reference sequence). This chain connects TRBV27 to TRBJ1-1, with TRBD1 identical over 7 bases. This TCR came from a female donor with multiple sclerosis, enrolled in a pregnancy study. The source was CD8+ T cells from peripheral blood mononuclear cells, collected before pregnancy. CDR3 nucleotides: TGTGCCAGCGGTGAGGGACAGTTGAACACTGAAGCTTTCTTT. Translating it yields CASGEGQLNTEAFF.